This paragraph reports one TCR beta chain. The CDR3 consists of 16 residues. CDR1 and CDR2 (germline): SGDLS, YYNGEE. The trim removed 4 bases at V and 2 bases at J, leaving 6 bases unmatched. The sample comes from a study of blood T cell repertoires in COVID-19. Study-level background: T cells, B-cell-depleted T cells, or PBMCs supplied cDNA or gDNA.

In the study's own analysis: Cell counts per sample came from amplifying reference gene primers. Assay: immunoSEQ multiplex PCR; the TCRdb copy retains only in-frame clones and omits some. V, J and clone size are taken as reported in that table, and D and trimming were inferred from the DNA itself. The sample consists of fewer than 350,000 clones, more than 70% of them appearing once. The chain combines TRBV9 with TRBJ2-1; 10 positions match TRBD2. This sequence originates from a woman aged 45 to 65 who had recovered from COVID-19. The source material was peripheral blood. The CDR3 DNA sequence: TGTGCCAGCAGCTTCATAGCGGGAGGAGCCTACAATGAGCAGTTCTTC. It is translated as CASSFIAGGAYNEQFF. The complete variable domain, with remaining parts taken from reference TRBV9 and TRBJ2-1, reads DSGVTQTPKHLITATGQRVTLRCSPRSGDLSVYWYQQSLDQGLQFLIQYYNGEERAKGNILERFSAQQFPDLHSELNLSSLELGDSALYFCASSFIAGGAYNEQFFGPGTRLTVL.